A single sample is the source of the 5 T cell receptor beta chains below, sequenced in a study of Ad26.COV2.S vaccination and SARS-CoV-2 variants. Treatment noted: some 20 received Ad26.COV2.S at low or high dose, single or two shots; five or six received placebo; per-sample allocation not given. The samples date from day 63 after the first vaccine or placebo injection. Some clones are missing from TCRdb's copy, which holds only in-frame ones; the method was immunoSEQ multiplex PCR. This table has 300,000 to 400,000 clones, around 85% appearing once. The specimen was peripheral blood, collected in a trial of Ad26.COV2.S vaccine versus placebo. Receptor source: a person between 18 and 65 years old who received the Ad26.COV2.S COVID-19 vaccine or a placebo.

Only one count was recorded for this clone. The gene calls are TRBV28 and TRBJ1-5; 7 nucleotides align to TRBD1. With V trimmed by 5 bases and J by 5 bases, 6 bases remained unmatched. The CDR3 contains 14 residues. Germline CDR1 MDHEN, CDR2 SYDVKM. The CDR3 DNA follows: TGTGCCAGCAGTGGACAGGTATACGATCAGCCCCAGCATTTT. It encodes CASSGQVYDQPQHF.

The rearrangement links TRBV2 to TRBJ2-2; no definite D call. Trimming took 4 bases from V and 3 from J, leaving 9 bases between them. Germline V gene lookup returns CDR1 SNHLY and CDR2 FYNNEI. CDR3 size: 14 residues. The CDR3 bases are TGTGCCAGCAGTGGTCAGATTTACACCGGGGAGCTGTTTTTT. Translating gives CASSGQIYTGELFF.

The J gene is TRBJ1-3, the V gene TRBV28; no clear D gene. The CDR3 contains 12 residues. Germline CDR1 reads MDHEN; CDR2 reads SYDVKM. The germline V and J ends were trimmed by 2 bases and 11 bases, with 10 bases remaining between them. CDR3 sequence: CASSLAGEAIYF. For the CDR3, the DNA is TGTGCCAGCAGTTTAGCGGGAGAGGCCATATATTTT.

The CDR3 is CASSEPQGGFF. DNA of the CDR3: TGTGCCAGCAGTGAACCGCAGGGAGGTTTCTTC. The chain recombines TRBV6-1 with TRBJ2-1, with D possibly TRBD2 on 6 matching bases. Germline assignment: CDR1 MNHNS and CDR2 SASEGT. The CDR3 is 11 residues long. The V and J ends lost 2 bases and 16 bases respectively, with 12 bases between them.

This clone was recorded once. The CDR3 DNA reads TGTGCCAGCAGGCTCCCAGGCAGTGCGGCCTACGAGCAGTACTTC. Amino acid sequence: CASRLPGSAAYEQYF. V usage is TRBV6-5 and J usage is TRBJ2-7; D gene unclear. Germline V CDR1 and CDR2: MNHEY, SVGAGI. The CDR3 has 15 residues. V gave up 6 bases and J gave up 2 bases, with 17 bases separating them.